This T cell receptor (beta chain) stems from a study of cytomegalovirus exposure and HLA in healthy donors. Germline values: CDR1 MNHEY, CDR2 SVGAGI. The CDR3 has 14 amino acids. The ends lost 5 bases at V and 3 bases at J; junction bases unmatched: 6. With 60 Vbeta and 13 Jbeta primers, the PCR was carried out. Generated by immunoSEQ multiplex PCR, the TCRdb table keeps only in-frame clones and is missing some. This table holds 120,000 or so clones, under 20% found once. This rearrangement joins TRBV6-5 to TRBJ1-2, with TRBD1 identical over 7 bases. The specimen sequenced was PBMCs. The receptor was derived from a female donor in good health and CMV-seropositive. CDR3 residues: CASSPQGNYYGYTF. Written as DNA, the CDR3 is TGTGCCAGCAGTCCACAGGGGAATTACTATGGCTACACCTTC.